This TCR beta chain came from a study of blood T cell repertoires in COVID-19. As for the study in general: From the United States, Italy and Spain came samples of acute and convalescent COVID-19. Sources were T cells, B-cell-depleted T cells, or PBMCs; the material itself was cDNA or gDNA.

The germline V gene encodes CDR1 MDHEN and CDR2 SYDVKM. V shed 7 bases and J shed 2 bases, with 8 bases lying between them. The CDR3 consists of 13 residues. In the original processing: How many nucleated cells were present was estimated from reference gene primer amplification. Generated by immunoSEQ multiplex PCR, the TCRdb table keeps only in-frame clones and is missing some. V and J calls and clone size are copied from that table; D and trimming were computed from the DNA. The data contain around 130,000 clones, more than 75% of them singletons. The chain is built from TRBV28 and TRBJ1-4, with D perhaps matching TRBD1 (6 bases). The receptor comes from a woman between 55 and 75 years old with acute or convalescent COVID-19. The source material was peripheral blood. The CDR3 reads CASKDRTNEKLFF. The CDR3 DNA reads as TGTGCCAGCAAAGACAGGACTAATGAAAAACTGTTTTTT.